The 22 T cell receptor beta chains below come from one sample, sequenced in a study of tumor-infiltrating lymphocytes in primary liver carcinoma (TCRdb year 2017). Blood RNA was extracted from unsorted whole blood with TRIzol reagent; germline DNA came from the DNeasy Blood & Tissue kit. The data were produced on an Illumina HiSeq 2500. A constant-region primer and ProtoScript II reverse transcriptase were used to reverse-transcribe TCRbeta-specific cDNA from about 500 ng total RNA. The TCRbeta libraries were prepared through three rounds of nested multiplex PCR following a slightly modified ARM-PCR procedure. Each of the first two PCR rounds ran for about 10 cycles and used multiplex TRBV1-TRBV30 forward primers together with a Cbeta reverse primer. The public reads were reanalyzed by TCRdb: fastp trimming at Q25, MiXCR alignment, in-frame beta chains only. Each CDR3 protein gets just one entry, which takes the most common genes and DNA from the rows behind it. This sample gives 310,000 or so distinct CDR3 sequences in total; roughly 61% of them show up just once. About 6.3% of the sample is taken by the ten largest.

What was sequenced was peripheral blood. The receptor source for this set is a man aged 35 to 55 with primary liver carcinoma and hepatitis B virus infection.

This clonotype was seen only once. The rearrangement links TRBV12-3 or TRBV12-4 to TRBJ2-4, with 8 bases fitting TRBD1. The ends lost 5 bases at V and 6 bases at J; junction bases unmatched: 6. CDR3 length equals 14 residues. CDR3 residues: CASSLGGQVNIQYF. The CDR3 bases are TGTGCCAGCAGTCTCGGGGGACAGGTAAACATTCAGTACTTC.

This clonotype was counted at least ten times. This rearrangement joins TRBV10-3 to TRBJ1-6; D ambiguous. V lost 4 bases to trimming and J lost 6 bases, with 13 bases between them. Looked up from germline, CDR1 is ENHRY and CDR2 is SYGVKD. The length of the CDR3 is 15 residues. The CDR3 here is CAISAEKDVNSPLHF. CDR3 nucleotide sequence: TGTGCCATCAGTGCCGAAAAGGACGTTAATTCACCCCTCCACTTT.

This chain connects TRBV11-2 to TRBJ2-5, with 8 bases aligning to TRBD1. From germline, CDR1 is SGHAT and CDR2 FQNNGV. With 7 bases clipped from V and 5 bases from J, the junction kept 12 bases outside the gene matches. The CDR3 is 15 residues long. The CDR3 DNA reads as TGTGCCAGCATCCTACAACAGGGGGAATGGGAGACCCAGTACTTC. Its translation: CASILQQGEWETQYF.

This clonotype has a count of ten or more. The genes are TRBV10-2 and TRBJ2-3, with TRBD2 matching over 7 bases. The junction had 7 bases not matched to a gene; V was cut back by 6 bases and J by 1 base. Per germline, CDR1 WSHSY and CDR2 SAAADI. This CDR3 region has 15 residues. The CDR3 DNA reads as TGCGCCAGCAGGGAAGGACTAGGAGGCACAGATACGCAGTATTTT. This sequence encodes CASREGLGGTDTQYF.

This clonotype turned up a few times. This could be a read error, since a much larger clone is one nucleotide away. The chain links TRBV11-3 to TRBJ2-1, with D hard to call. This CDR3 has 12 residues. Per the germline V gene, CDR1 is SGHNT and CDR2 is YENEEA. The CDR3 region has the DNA TGTGCCAGCGGCTTAGACAACAATGAGCAGTTCTTC. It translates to CASGLDNNEQFF. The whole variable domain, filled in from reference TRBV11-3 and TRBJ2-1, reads EAGVVQSPRYKIIEKKQPVAFWCNPISGHNTLYWYLQNLGQGPELLIRYENEEAVDDSQLPKDRFSAERLKGVDSTLKIQPAELGDSAVYLCASGLDNNEQFFGPGTRLTVL.

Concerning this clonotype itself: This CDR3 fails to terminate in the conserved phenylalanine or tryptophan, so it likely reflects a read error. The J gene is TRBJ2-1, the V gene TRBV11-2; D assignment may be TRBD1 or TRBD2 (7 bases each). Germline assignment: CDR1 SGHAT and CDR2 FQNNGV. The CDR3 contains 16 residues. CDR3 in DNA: TGTGCCAACAGCTTAGTCAGGGGGGGTAGGGGGAATGAGCAGTTCCTC. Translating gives CANSLVRGGRGNEQFL.

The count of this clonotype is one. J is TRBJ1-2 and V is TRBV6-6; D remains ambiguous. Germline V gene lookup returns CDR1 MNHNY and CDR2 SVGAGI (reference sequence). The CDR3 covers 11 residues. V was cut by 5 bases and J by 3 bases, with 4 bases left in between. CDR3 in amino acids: CASSTDYGYTF. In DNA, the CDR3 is TGTGCCAGCAGTACAGACTATGGCTACACCTTC.

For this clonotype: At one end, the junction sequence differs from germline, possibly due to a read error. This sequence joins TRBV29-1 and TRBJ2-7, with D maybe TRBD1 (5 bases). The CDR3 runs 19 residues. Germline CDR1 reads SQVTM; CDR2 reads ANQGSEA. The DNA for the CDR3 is TGCGGCGTTGAACCTCCCTGGGCTCGACAGCGAACGATTAACTACGAGCAGTACTTC. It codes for CGVEPPWARQRTINYEQYF.

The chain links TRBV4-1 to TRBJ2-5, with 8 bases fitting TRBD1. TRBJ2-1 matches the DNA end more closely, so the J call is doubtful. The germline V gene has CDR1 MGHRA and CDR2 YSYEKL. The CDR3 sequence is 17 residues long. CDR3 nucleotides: TGCGCCAGCAGCCTCCTCAGTCCTGGGACAGGACAAGAGACCCAGTTCTTC. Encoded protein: CASSLLSPGTGQETQFF.

The CDR3 sequence is CASNERRETIETQYF. CDR3 sequence (DNA): TGTGCCAGTAATGAAAGGCGGGAGACCATAGAGACCCAGTACTTC. The gene calls are TRBV28 and TRBJ2-5; TRBD2 agrees at 7 bases. With 9 bases clipped from V and 4 bases from J, the junction kept 14 bases outside the gene matches. The CDR3 extends over 15 amino acids. Germline V gives CDR1 MDHEN, CDR2 SYDVKM. The full variable domain, completed using reference TRBV28 and TRBJ2-5, is DVKVTQSSRYLVKRTGEKVFLECVQDMDHENMFWYRQDPGLGLRLIYFSYDVKMKEKGDIPEGYSVSREKKERFSLILESASTNQTSMYLCASNERRETIETQYFGPGTRLLVL.

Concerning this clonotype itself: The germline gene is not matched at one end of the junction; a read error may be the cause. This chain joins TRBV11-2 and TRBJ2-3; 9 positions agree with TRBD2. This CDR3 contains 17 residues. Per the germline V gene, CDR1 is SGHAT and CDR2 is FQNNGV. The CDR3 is CASSLWSSGSPPDMQYF. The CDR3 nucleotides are TGTGCCAGCAGCTTATGGAGTAGCGGGAGTCCCCCAGATATGCAGTATTTT.

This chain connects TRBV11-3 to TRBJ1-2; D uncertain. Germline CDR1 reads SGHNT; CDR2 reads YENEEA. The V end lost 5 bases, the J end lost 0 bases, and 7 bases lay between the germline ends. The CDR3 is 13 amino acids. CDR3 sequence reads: CASSVRTNYGYTF. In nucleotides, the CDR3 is TGTGCCAGCAGCGTCCGCACTAACTATGGCTACACCTTC.

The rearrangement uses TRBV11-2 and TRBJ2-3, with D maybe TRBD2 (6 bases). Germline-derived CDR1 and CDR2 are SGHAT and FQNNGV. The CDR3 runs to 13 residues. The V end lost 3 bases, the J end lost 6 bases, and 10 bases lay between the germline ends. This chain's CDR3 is CASSFLAWDTQYF. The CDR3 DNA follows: TGTGCCAGCAGCTTTCTAGCGTGGGATACGCAGTATTTT.

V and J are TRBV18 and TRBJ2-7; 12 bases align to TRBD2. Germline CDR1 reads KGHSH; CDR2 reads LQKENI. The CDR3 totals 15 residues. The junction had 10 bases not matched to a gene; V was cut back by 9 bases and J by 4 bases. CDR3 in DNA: TGTGCCAGTTCAGAGACTAGCGGGAGTATGTACGAGCAGTACTTC. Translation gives CASSETSGSMYEQYF.

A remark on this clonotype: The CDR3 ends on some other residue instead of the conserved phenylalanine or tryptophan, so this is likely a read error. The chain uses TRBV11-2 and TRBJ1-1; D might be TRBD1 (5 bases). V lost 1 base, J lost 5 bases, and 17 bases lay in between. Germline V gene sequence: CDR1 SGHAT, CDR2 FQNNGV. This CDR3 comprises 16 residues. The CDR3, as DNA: TGTGCCAGCAGCTTAGCCAACAGGTGGACGGGAACTGAAGCTTTCGTT. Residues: CASSLANRWTGTEAFV.

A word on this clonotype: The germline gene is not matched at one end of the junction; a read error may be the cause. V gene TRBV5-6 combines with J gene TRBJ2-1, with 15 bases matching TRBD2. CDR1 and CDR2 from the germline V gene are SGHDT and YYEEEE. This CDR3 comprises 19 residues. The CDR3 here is CASNLGSGTSGRSYNEQFF. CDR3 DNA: TGTGCCAGCAACTTGGGGTCCGGGACTAGCGGGAGGTCGTACAATGAGCAGTTCTTC.

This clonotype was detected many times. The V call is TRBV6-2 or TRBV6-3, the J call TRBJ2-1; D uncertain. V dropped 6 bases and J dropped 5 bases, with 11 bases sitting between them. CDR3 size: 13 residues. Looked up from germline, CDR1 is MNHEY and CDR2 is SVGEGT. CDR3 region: CASRIRVNNEQFF. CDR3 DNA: TGTGCCAGCAGGATCCGGGTCAACAATGAGCAGTTCTTC.

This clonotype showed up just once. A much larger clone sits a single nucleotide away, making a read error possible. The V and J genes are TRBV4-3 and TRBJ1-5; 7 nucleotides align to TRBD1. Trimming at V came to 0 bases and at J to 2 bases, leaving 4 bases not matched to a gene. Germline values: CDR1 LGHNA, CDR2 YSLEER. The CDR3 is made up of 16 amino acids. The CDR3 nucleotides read TGCGCCAGCAGCCAAGATGAGGGGGCTGGCAATCAGCCCCAGCATTTT. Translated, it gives CASSQDEGAGNQPQHF.

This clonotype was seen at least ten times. DNA for the CDR3: TGTGCCAGCAGTTATGAGGCTGGGGAGAGCTACGAGCAGTACTTC. It encodes CASSYEAGESYEQYF. The chain joins TRBV6-6 to TRBJ2-7; weak D call: TRBD2 (5 bases). The CDR3 covers 15 residues. Trimming took 3 bases from V and 3 from J, leaving 15 bases between them. Germline assignment: CDR1 MNHNY and CDR2 SVGAGI (reference sequence).

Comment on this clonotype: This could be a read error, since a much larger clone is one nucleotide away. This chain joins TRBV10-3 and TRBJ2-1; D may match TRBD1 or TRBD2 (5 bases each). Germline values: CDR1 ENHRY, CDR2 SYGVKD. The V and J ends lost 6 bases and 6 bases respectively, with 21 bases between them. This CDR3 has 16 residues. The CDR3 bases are TGTGCCATCAGGGACGGTATCTCGGGGCGAGCCAATGAGCAGTTCTTC. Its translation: CAIRDGISGRANEQFF.

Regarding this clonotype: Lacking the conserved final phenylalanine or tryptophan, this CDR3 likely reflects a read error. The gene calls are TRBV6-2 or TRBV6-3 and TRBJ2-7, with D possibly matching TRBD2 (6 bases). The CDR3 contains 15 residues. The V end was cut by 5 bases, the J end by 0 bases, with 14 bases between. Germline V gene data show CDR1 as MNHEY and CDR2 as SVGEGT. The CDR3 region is CASSTFGGSSYEQYL. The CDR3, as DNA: TGTGCCAGCAGTACATTCGGGGGAAGCTCCTACGAGCAGTACTTA.

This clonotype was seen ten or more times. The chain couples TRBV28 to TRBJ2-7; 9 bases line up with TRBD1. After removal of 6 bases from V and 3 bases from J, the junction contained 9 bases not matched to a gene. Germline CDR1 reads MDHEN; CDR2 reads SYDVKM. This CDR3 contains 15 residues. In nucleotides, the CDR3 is TGTGCCAGCAGCAGACAGGGGGGAACTGGCTACGAGCAGTACTTC. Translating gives CASSRQGGTGYEQYF. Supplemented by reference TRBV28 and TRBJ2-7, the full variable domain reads DVKVTQSSRYLVKRTGEKVFLECVQDMDHENMFWYRQDPGLGLRLIYFSYDVKMKEKGDIPEGYSVSREKKERFSLILESASTNQTSMYLCASSRQGGTGYEQYFGPGTRLTVT.